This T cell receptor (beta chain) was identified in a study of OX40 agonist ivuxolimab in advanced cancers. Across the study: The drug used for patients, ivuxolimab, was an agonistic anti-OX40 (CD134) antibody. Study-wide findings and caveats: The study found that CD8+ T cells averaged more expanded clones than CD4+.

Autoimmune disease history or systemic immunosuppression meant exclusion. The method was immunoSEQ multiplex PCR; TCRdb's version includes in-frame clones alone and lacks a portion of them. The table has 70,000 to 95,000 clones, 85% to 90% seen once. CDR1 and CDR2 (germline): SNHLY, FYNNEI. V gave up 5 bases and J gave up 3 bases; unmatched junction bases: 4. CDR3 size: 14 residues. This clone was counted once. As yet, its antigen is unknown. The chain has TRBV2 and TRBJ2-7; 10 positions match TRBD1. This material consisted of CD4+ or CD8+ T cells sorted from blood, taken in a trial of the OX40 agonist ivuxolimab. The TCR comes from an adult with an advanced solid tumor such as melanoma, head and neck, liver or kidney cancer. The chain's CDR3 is CASSLDRGNYEQYF. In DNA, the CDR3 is TGTGCCAGCAGTCTGGACAGGGGGAACTACGAGCAGTACTTC. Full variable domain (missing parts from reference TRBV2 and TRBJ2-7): EPEVTQTPSHQVTQMGQEVILRCVPISNHLYFYWYRQILGQKVEFLVSFYNNEISEKSEIFDDQFSVERPDGSNFTLKIRSTKLEDSAMYFCASSLDRGNYEQYFGPGTRLTVT.